A single sample is the source of the 24 T cell receptor beta chains below, sequenced in a study of OX40 agonist ivuxolimab in advanced cancers. Clones were sequenced by immunoSEQ multiplex PCR, and TCRdb holds only the in-frame ones, with some missing. The sample lists around 64,000 clones, around four fifths seen once, with about 2% in the top ten. Sample: CD4+ or CD8+ T cells sorted from blood, taken in a trial of the OX40 agonist ivuxolimab. These receptors were obtained from an adult with an advanced solid tumor such as melanoma, head and neck, liver or kidney cancer.

This chain uses TRBV27 with TRBJ2-2, with 10 bases matching TRBD1. The V gene's germline CDR1 is MNHEY and CDR2 SMNVEV (reference sequence). The CDR3 contains 16 residues. V lost 5 bases, J lost 6 bases, and 9 bases stayed unmatched. The CDR3 DNA reads TGTGCCAGCAGTCCACCGGGACAGGGGTTTCCCGGGGAGCTGTTTTTT. It specifies CASSPPGQGFPGELFF.

The chain couples TRBV5-5 to TRBJ1-5; D possibly corresponds to TRBD1 (5 bases). The CDR3 runs 14 residues. Germline CDR1 is SGHKS and CDR2 is YYEKEE (reference sequence). The V gene lost 3 bases and the J gene lost 2 bases, with 9 bases spanning the gap. The chain's CDR3 is CASSSPGGNQPQHF. DNA of the CDR3: TGTGCCAGCAGCTCCCCGGGGGGCAATCAGCCCCAGCATTTT.

The chain recombines TRBV11-3 with TRBJ2-1; 11 positions match TRBD2. Losses at the gene ends were 5 bases for V and 5 bases for J; bases not matched to a gene: 8. The CDR3 spans 16 residues. Germline values: CDR1 SGHNT, CDR2 YENEEA. CDR3: CASSRLLAGVNNEQFF. CDR3 sequence (DNA): TGTGCCAGCAGCCGACTACTAGCGGGAGTTAACAATGAGCAGTTCTTC. Based on the CDR3 plus reference TRBV11-3 and TRBJ2-1, the full variable domain is EAGVVQSPRYKIIEKKQPVAFWCNPISGHNTLYWYLQNLGQGPELLIRYENEEAVDDSQLPKDRFSAERLKGVDSTLKIQPAELGDSAVYLCASSRLLAGVNNEQFFGPGTRLTVL.

The chain recombines TRBV18 with TRBJ2-7; D gene uncertain. The CDR3 has 15 amino acids. CDR1 is KGHSH, CDR2 LQKENI, per germline. Trimming took off 0 bases at V and 4 bases at J, with 13 bases between the two ends. CDR3: CASSPPGTTTYEQYF. CDR3 nucleotide sequence: TGTGCCAGCTCACCACCGGGAACAACTACTTACGAGCAGTACTTC.

The chain combines TRBV6-4 with TRBJ1-6; D remains ambiguous. Germline CDR1 is MRHNA and CDR2 is SNTAGT. The germline V and J ends were trimmed by 0 bases and 7 bases, with 7 bases remaining between them. The CDR3 consists of 14 residues. The CDR3 coding sequence is TGTGCCAGCAGTGACTCTTCGCGGAATTCACCCCTCCACTTT. It encodes CASSDSSRNSPLHF.

In its sample, this clone was seen a few times. The rearrangement links TRBV18 to TRBJ1-5, with D tentatively TRBD1 (5 bases). The CDR3 extends over 14 amino acids. V dropped 5 bases and J dropped 5 bases, with 13 bases sitting between them. The germline V gene encodes CDR1 KGHSH and CDR2 LQKENI. For the CDR3, the DNA is TGTGCCAGCTCAGTAGACAGTGGGGATCAGCCCCAGCATTTT. As protein: CASSVDSGDQPQHF.

The chain is built from TRBV2 and TRBJ1-4, with D tentatively TRBD1 (5 bases). V was pared by 4 bases and J by 8 bases, with 17 bases between. Looked up from germline, CDR1 is SNHLY and CDR2 is FYNNEI. This CDR3 is 15 amino acids long. CDR3 amino acids: CASSVAGQGREKLFF. The CDR3 nucleotides are TGTGCCAGCAGTGTAGCGGGGCAGGGAAGAGAAAAACTGTTTTTT.

The chain employs TRBV4-1 and TRBJ2-2, with TRBD2 identical over 13 bases. V shed 3 bases, J shed 4 bases, and the junction held 8 bases outside the gene matches. The CDR3 consists of 18 residues. Germline CDR1 and CDR2: MGHRA and YSYEKL. The CDR3: CASSQDPGLAGVTGELFF. Written as DNA, the CDR3 is TGCGCCAGCAGCCAGGACCCAGGACTAGCGGGGGTCACCGGGGAGCTGTTTTTT.

The CDR3 bases are TGCGCCAGCAGCTTGCGGCTAGCGGGACAGGATGAGCAGTTCTTC. Protein: CASSLRLAGQDEQFF. The chain has TRBV5-1 and TRBJ2-1; D might be TRBD2 (9 bases). V was trimmed by 1 base and J by 8 bases, leaving 16 bases between them. Germline lookup yields CDR1 SGHRS and CDR2 YFSETQ. The CDR3 sequence is 15 residues long.

The V call is TRBV27, the J call TRBJ1-6; D is perhaps TRBD1 (6 bases). CDR1 is MNHEY and CDR2 is SMNVEV in the germline V gene (reference sequence). The V and J ends lost 8 bases and 7 bases respectively, with 12 bases between them. The CDR3 length is 13 residues. The CDR3 DNA follows: TGTGCCAGCCATGAGGGGGGGAATTCACCCCTCCACTTT. This encodes CASHEGGNSPLHF.

The J gene is TRBJ2-6, the V gene TRBV19; D remains ambiguous. The CDR3 runs 15 residues. Trimming pared 3 bases from V and 2 bases from J, leaving 8 bases between. Germline CDR1 is LNHDA and CDR2 is SQIVND (reference sequence). CDR3: CASSIQGTGANVLTF. DNA of the CDR3: TGTGCCAGTAGTATCCAAGGGACTGGGGCCAACGTCCTGACTTTC.

V is TRBV18 and J is TRBJ2-7; tentatively, D is TRBD1 (6 bases). Trimming took off 5 bases at V and 2 bases at J, with 10 bases between the two ends. From germline, CDR1 is KGHSH and CDR2 LQKENI. This CDR3 region has 13 residues. The CDR3 DNA is TGTGCCAGCTCATTTGACAGGACCTACGAGCAGTACTTC. This gives the protein CASSFDRTYEQYF. Drawing the rest from reference TRBV18 and TRBJ2-7, the complete variable domain is NAGVMQNPRHLVRRRGQEARLRCSPMKGHSHVYWYRQLPEEGLKFMVYLQKENIIDESGMPKERFSAEFPKEGPSILRIQQVVRGDSAAYFCASSFDRTYEQYFGPGTRLTVT.

This clone came up once. The CDR3 sequence: CASSENRGLYQPQHF. CDR3 DNA: TGTGCCAGCAGTGAGAACAGGGGGCTCTATCAGCCCCAGCATTTT. This sequence joins TRBV6-1 and TRBJ1-5; TRBD1 aligns across 9 bases. The CDR3 runs to 15 residues. Germline V gene data show CDR1 as MNHNS and CDR2 as SASEGT. V lost 3 bases to trimming and J lost 5 bases; unmatched junction nucleotides: 5.

The chain carries TRBV6-1 and TRBJ1-3; D unresolved. The CDR3 contains 14 residues. Trimming removed 2 bases at V and 0 bases at J, with 5 bases between. Germline CDR1 is MNHNS and CDR2 is SASEGT. CDR3 region: CASSEMVSGNTIYF. In DNA form, the CDR3 reads TGTGCCAGCAGTGAAATGGTCTCTGGAAACACCATATATTTT.

The chain combines TRBV5-1 with TRBJ2-5, with D possibly being TRBD1 (6 bases). V was pared by 1 base and J by 4 bases, with 8 bases between. The CDR3 totals 13 residues. Germline CDR1 is SGHRS and CDR2 is YFSETQ. The CDR3 region has the DNA TGCGCCAGCAGCTTGACAGGGACAGAGACCCAGTACTTC. This gives the protein CASSLTGTETQYF.

The chain links TRBV7-2 to TRBJ2-7; 7 nucleotides match TRBD2. Germline assignment: CDR1 SGHTA and CDR2 FQGNSA. CDR3 length: 16 residues. J was trimmed by 7 bases and V by 2 bases; bases with no gene match: 14. This chain's CDR3 is CASSLTSVAGGMEQYF. As DNA, the CDR3 is TGTGCCAGCAGCTTAACCTCGGTAGCGGGTGGGATGGAGCAGTACTTC.

The CDR3 protein is CAWRGGLGSTDTQYF. CDR3 DNA: TGTGCCTGGAGAGGGGGCCTCGGGAGCACAGATACGCAGTATTTT. The genes are TRBV30 and TRBJ2-3, with TRBD1 matching 7 bases. V shed 3 bases and J 0 bases; nucleotides not matched to a gene: 6. The germline V gene has CDR1 GTSNPN and CDR2 SVGIG (reference sequence). The CDR3 sequence is 15 residues long.

The rearrangement links TRBV29-1 to TRBJ1-1; D remains ambiguous. V was clipped by 4 bases and J by 1 base, with 4 bases between them. The CDR3 has 11 amino acids. Germline-derived CDR1 and CDR2 are SQVTM and ANQGSEA. DNA for the CDR3: TGCAGCGTTGCGGAGAACACTGAAGCTTTCTTT. The encoded protein is CSVAENTEAFF.

The rearrangement links TRBV11-3 to TRBJ2-1; TRBD2 aligns across 14 bases. Germline lookup yields CDR1 SGHNT and CDR2 YENEEA. The length of the CDR3 is 18 residues. V was clipped by 3 bases and J by 5 bases; unmatched bases: 9. The CDR3 bases are TGTGCCAGCAGCTTCGGGGGGACTAGCGGGGGACCCGACAATGAGCAGTTCTTC. Residues: CASSFGGTSGGPDNEQFF.

This sequence joins TRBV27 and TRBJ1-2; D gene ambiguous. The germline V gene encodes CDR1 MNHEY and CDR2 SMNVEV (reference sequence). The V and J ends lost 4 bases and 7 bases respectively, with 16 bases between them. CDR3 length: 14 residues. DNA for the CDR3: TGTGCCAGCAGTTCCGGGAGATTGGGCGGTGGCTACACCTTC. It translates to CASSSGRLGGGYTF.

The gene calls are TRBV4-3 and TRBJ1-2; D possibly corresponds to TRBD1 (5 bases). V was shortened by 0 bases and J by 5 bases, with 16 bases between the two germline ends. Germline lookup yields CDR1 LGHNA and CDR2 YSLEER. This CDR3 has 16 residues. The CDR3 is CASSQDLSGFGYGYTF. The CDR3 DNA reads as TGCGCCAGCAGCCAAGATCTCTCAGGGTTTGGTTATGGCTACACCTTC.

The rearrangement joins TRBV7-6 to TRBJ1-1; TRBD1 might be the D (6 bases). This CDR3 has 14 amino acids. In germline, CDR1 is SGHVS, CDR2 FNYEAQ. Trimming pared 6 bases from V and 2 bases from J, leaving 13 bases between. CDR3 residues: CASSEGETNTEAFF. The CDR3 nucleotides are TGTGCCAGCAGTGAGGGGGAGACTAACACTGAAGCTTTCTTT.

The V call is TRBV9, the J call TRBJ1-3; the match to TRBD1 covers 8 bases. The CDR3 contains 16 residues. Germline V gives CDR1 SGDLS, CDR2 YYNGEE. Trimming took 3 bases from V and 3 from J; bases not matched to a gene: 8. The CDR3, as DNA: TGTGCCAGCAGCGGGGTACAGGGGGAGTTTGGAAACACCATATATTTT. Translated, it gives CASSGVQGEFGNTIYF.

This clone was counted a few times. The chain combines TRBV10-3 with TRBJ1-2, with D maybe TRBD1 (5 bases). This CDR3 spans 12 amino acids. Germline V gene sequence: CDR1 ENHRY, CDR2 SYGVKD. The germline V and J ends were trimmed by 10 bases and 6 bases, with 15 bases remaining between them. CDR3 in amino acids: CATSQEGNGYTF. The CDR3 coding sequence is TGTGCCACCTCCCAGGAGGGGAATGGCTACACCTTC.